The text below deals with one T cell receptor beta chain. This specimen comes from a study of Tregs in tolerant kidney transplant recipients. CDR3 length: 15 amino acids. Germline V gene sequence: CDR1 MDHEN, CDR2 SYDVKM. V lost 2 bases to trimming and J lost 2 bases, with 7 bases between them. Data came from immunoSEQ multiplex PCR; TCRdb stores just in-frame clones and leaves some out. The sample carries about 73,000 clones, more than 95% recorded once. Specimen: CD4+ T cells from blood, collected before the transplant. This TCR was sampled from a human donor who received a combined kidney and bone marrow transplant. The chain is built from TRBV28 and TRBJ1-6, with D possibly TRBD1 on 5 matching bases. The CDR3 sequence: CASSLTRAYNSPLHF. CDR3 DNA sequence: TGTGCCAGCAGTTTAACCAGGGCCTATAATTCACCCCTCCACTTT.